Following are 7 T cell receptor beta chains from one sample sequenced in a study of blood T cell repertoires in COVID-19. Sequencing used immunoSEQ multiplex PCR; TCRdb keeps in-frame clones, though not all of them. The sample holds tens of thousands of clones, roughly 90% seen once. Input material: peripheral blood. These receptors originate from a human donor in a cohort sampled during active COVID-19.

V usage is TRBV4-2 and J usage is TRBJ2-7; 15 bases align to TRBD2. V lost 2 bases and J lost 5; bases outside the gene matches: 7. The CDR3 extends over 17 amino acids. The germline CDR1 and CDR2 sequences are LGHNA and YNFKEQ. The chain's CDR3 is CASSQSRTSGGANEQYF. The CDR3 DNA follows: TGTGCCAGCAGCCAATCTCGGACTAGCGGGGGGGCTAACGAGCAGTACTTC.

This chain joins TRBV6-2 or TRBV6-3 and TRBJ2-2, with TRBD1 as a possible D gene (6 bases). The ends were cut back, 2 bases at V and 4 bases at J, with 14 bases in the middle. The CDR3 totals 16 residues. Looked up from germline, CDR1 is MNHEY and CDR2 is SVGEGT. The CDR3 spells CASSYDPQTGTGELFF. CDR3 in DNA: TGTGCCAGCAGTTACGACCCACAGACAGGCACCGGGGAGCTGTTTTTT.

The chain uses TRBV4-3 and TRBJ1-4, with TRBD1 identical over 7 bases. This CDR3 has 16 residues. With V trimmed by 0 bases and J by 6 bases, 7 bases remained unmatched. Germline V gives CDR1 LGHNA, CDR2 YSLEER. Written as DNA, the CDR3 is TGCGCCAGCAGCCAAGATTATGCAGGGGGGCATGAAAAACTGTTTTTT. Amino acid sequence: CASSQDYAGGHEKLFF.

For the CDR3, the DNA is TGTGCCAGCAGTTTATCCCGGACAGCGGATACGCAGTATTTT. It encodes CASSLSRTADTQYF. The V and J genes are TRBV27 and TRBJ2-3; D might be TRBD1 (6 bases). The CDR3 consists of 14 residues. Germline V lookup: CDR1 MNHEY, CDR2 SMNVEV (reference sequence). The ends were cut back, 0 bases at V and 6 bases at J, with 10 bases in the middle.

The V and J genes are TRBV2 and TRBJ1-1, with 12 bases matching TRBD1. The V and J ends lost 7 bases and 0 bases, in that order; junction bases with no gene match: 18. The germline gives CDR1 SNHLY, CDR2 FYNNEI. The CDR3 runs to 20 residues. The DNA of the CDR3 is TGTGCCAGCACCCCTTACCTCGGGACAGGGGGCGGGAATATGAACACTGAAGCTTTCTTT. Protein: CASTPYLGTGGGNMNTEAFF.

This chain links TRBV30 with TRBJ2-7, with TRBD1 identical over 11 bases. The CDR3 is 14 amino acids. In germline, CDR1 is GTSNPN, CDR2 SVGIG (reference sequence). J gave up 6 bases and V 0 bases, and 4 bases lay outside the gene matches. CDR3 DNA sequence: TGTGCCTGGAGTGTACCCGGGACAGGGGGCGAGCAGTACTTC. It specifies CAWSVPGTGGEQYF.

The rearrangement joins TRBV7-9 to TRBJ1-1; TRBD1 matches at 11 bases. The CDR3 totals 15 residues. The ends lost 5 bases at V and 5 bases at J; junction bases unmatched: 7. The germline gives CDR1 SEHNR, CDR2 FQNEAQ (reference sequence). The CDR3 protein is CASSPGQGGLTEAFF. DNA of the CDR3: TGTGCCAGCAGCCCGGGACAGGGGGGTTTAACTGAAGCTTTCTTT.